The 18 T cell receptor beta chains presented below share a single source sample, sequenced in a study of blood T cell repertoires in COVID-19. This table comes from immunoSEQ multiplex PCR, and its TCRdb copy is limited to in-frame clones, with some not included. The data hold under 400,000 clones, with about 86% observed a single time. The sequencing sample was made of PBMCs or T cells enriched from blood (not recorded which). The receptors come from a woman in her 40s with acute COVID-19.

J is TRBJ2-2 and V is TRBV5-1, with 10 bases that match TRBD2. Germline values: CDR1 SGHRS, CDR2 YFSETQ. J gave up 6 bases and V 3 bases, and 2 bases lay outside the gene matches. This CDR3 is 14 amino acids long. The CDR3 here is CASSSSGGPGELFF. CDR3 in DNA: TGCGCCAGCAGCTCTAGCGGGGGTCCCGGGGAGCTGTTTTTT.

This clone was detected once. V is TRBV5-1 and J is TRBJ2-2, with D perhaps matching TRBD2 (5 bases). The CDR3 covers 16 residues. CDR1 and CDR2 (germline): SGHRS, YFSETQ. V lost 2 bases and J 4 bases, leaving 15 bases between the germline ends. CDR3: CASSFGILGPTGELFF. For the CDR3, the DNA is TGCGCCAGCAGCTTCGGTATACTAGGGCCCACCGGGGAGCTGTTTTTT.

The genes are TRBV28 and TRBJ1-5, with 10 bases lining up with TRBD1. V was clipped by 4 bases and J by 2 bases; unmatched bases: 2. The CDR3 contains 15 residues. Germline lookup yields CDR1 MDHEN and CDR2 SYDVKM. The CDR3 bases are TGTGCCAGCAGTTACGGGACAGGGGGCAATCAGCCCCAGCATTTT. This translates into CASSYGTGGNQPQHF.

This rearrangement joins TRBV19 to TRBJ1-6; possibly TRBD1 for D (6 bases). V lost 5 bases and J lost 6, with 14 bases in between. CDR3 length: 15 residues. Per the germline V gene, CDR1 is LNHDA and CDR2 is SQIVND (reference sequence). CDR3 nucleotide sequence: TGTGCCAGTAGTTCGGACAGTGCCCTTAATTCACCCCTCCACTTT. It yields the protein CASSSDSALNSPLHF.

V usage is TRBV2 and J usage is TRBJ2-2, with 10 nucleotides matching TRBD2. The germline V gene encodes CDR1 SNHLY and CDR2 FYNNEI. J was trimmed by 1 base and V by 6 bases; bases with no gene match: 11. This CDR3 contains 18 residues. The CDR3: CASRPRTSGSLNTGELFF. CDR3 DNA sequence: TGTGCCAGCAGACCGCGGACTAGCGGATCTTTGAACACCGGGGAGCTGTTTTTT.

This sequence joins TRBV6-5 and TRBJ1-2; 9 nucleotides align to TRBD1. Looked up from germline, CDR1 is MNHEY and CDR2 is SVGAGI. This CDR3 region has 14 residues. The junction had 4 bases not matched to a gene; V was cut back by 4 bases and J by 4 bases. CDR3 DNA: TGTGCCAGCAGTTTCGACAGGGGGTCCTATGGCTACACCTTC. It specifies CASSFDRGSYGYTF.

The chain links TRBV18 to TRBJ2-2, with D possibly being TRBD2 (6 bases). The CDR3 spans 17 residues. Germline lookup yields CDR1 KGHSH and CDR2 LQKENI. The V gene lost 1 base and the J gene lost 1 base, with 13 bases spanning the gap. CDR3 DNA: TGTGCCAGCTCACCACTGGCGGGGCGGCAGAACACCGGGGAGCTGTTTTTT. It translates to CASSPLAGRQNTGELFF.

The chain combines TRBV11-1 with TRBJ2-1, with 10 bases identical to TRBD2. J lost 9 bases, V lost 4 bases, and 12 bases had no gene match. CDR3 length: 16 residues. Germline assignment: CDR1 SGHAT and CDR2 FQDESV (reference sequence). The CDR3 region has the DNA TGTGCCAGCAGCTACGTAGCGGGAGGTAGAGCTGGTGAGCAGTTCTTC. Protein sequence: CASSYVAGGRAGEQFF.

The CDR3 coding sequence is TGTGCCAGCAGTGTCATGGGCCTCACGAACACTGAAGCTTTCTTT. It yields the protein CASSVMGLTNTEAFF. This chain connects TRBV25-1 to TRBJ1-1; D remains unclear. CDR1 and CDR2 from the germline V gene are MGHDK and SYGVNS. V dropped 4 bases and J dropped 1 base, with 13 bases sitting between them. The CDR3 extends over 15 amino acids.

The J gene is TRBJ1-6, the V gene TRBV2, with a weak D call TRBD1 (5 bases). This CDR3 has 15 residues. Germline V CDR1 and CDR2: SNHLY, FYNNEI. Trimming shortened V by 6 bases and J by 9 bases, and 18 bases separated the two germline ends. Written as DNA, the CDR3 is TGTGCCAGCAGGGCAGCGGGACTTGAAGGTTCACCCCTCCACTTT. Amino acid sequence: CASRAAGLEGSPLHF.

The J gene is TRBJ2-4, the V gene TRBV2, with 8 nucleotides matching TRBD2. The CDR3 consists of 17 residues. The V segment lost 2 bases and the J segment 2 bases; nucleotides outside the gene matches: 8. The germline V gene has CDR1 SNHLY and CDR2 FYNNEI. CDR3 amino acids: CASSESRAGDSKNIQYF. CDR3 sequence (DNA): TGTGCCAGCAGTGAATCAAGAGCGGGAGATTCCAAAAACATTCAGTACTTC.

The chain's CDR3 is CASSVTGTEKIGNTIYF. CDR3 DNA: TGTGCCAGCAGCGTGACCGGGACAGAGAAAATTGGAAACACCATATATTTT. This sequence joins TRBV7-9 and TRBJ1-3, with 7 bases lining up with TRBD1. V lost 5 bases and J lost 3; bases outside the gene matches: 13. CDR1 SEHNR and CDR2 FQNEAQ come from the germline V gene (reference sequence). The CDR3 consists of 17 residues. Combining the CDR3 with reference TRBV7-9 and TRBJ1-3 gives the whole variable domain DTGVSQNPRHKITKRGQNVTFRCDPISEHNRLYWYRQTLGQGPEFLTYFQNEAQLEKSRLLSDRFSAERPKGSFSTLEIQRTEQGDSAMYLCASSVTGTEKIGNTIYFGEGSWLTVV.

The chain joins TRBV5-1 to TRBJ1-6, with 10 nucleotides matching TRBD1. CDR1 and CDR2 (germline): SGHRS, YFSETQ. CDR3 length equals 13 residues. V lost 4 bases, J lost 10 bases, and 2 bases stayed unmatched. The CDR3 sequence is CASSTGQGSPLHF. Written as DNA, the CDR3 is TGCGCCAGCAGCACGGGACAGGGGTCACCCCTCCACTTT. Full variable domain (remainder filled in from reference TRBV5-1 and TRBJ1-6): KAGVTQTPRYLIKTRGQQVTLSCSPISGHRSVSWYQQTPGQGLQFLFEYFSETQRNKGNFPGRFSGRQFSNSRSEMNVSTLELGDSALYLCASSTGQGSPLHFGNGTRLTVT.

The J gene is TRBJ1-6, the V gene TRBV6-5; D perhaps matches TRBD1 (5 bases). The CDR3 totals 14 residues. V lost 2 bases and J 9 bases, leaving 11 bases between the germline ends. CDR1 and CDR2 (germline): MNHEY, SVGAGI. The CDR3 nucleotides read TGTGCCAGCAGTTACCGGGACTCAGGTTCACCCCTCCACTTT. Amino acids: CASSYRDSGSPLHF.

This chain uses TRBV27 with TRBJ1-4, with D perhaps matching TRBD1 (5 bases). Germline V gives CDR1 MNHEY, CDR2 SMNVEV (reference sequence). V was cut by 5 bases and J by 0 bases, with 10 bases left in between. The CDR3 has 15 residues. This CDR3 reads CASSLAGATNEKLFF. The CDR3 DNA follows: TGTGCCAGCAGTCTCGCGGGGGCAACTAATGAAAAACTGTTTTTT.

In nucleotides, the CDR3 is TGTGCCAGCAGCTCACGAAAAAAGGTCGGGAATGAGCAGTTCTTC. It is translated as CASSSRKKVGNEQFF. The V gene is TRBV7-6, the J gene TRBJ2-1; no reliable D call. The germline V gene encodes CDR1 SGHVS and CDR2 FNYEAQ. This CDR3 is built from 15 residues. V lost 4 bases, J lost 7 bases, and 17 bases lay in between.

V is TRBV7-2 and J is TRBJ1-2; D is unclear. Germline CDR1 and CDR2: SGHTA and FQGNSA. CDR3 size: 16 residues. The V end lost 5 bases, the J end lost 5 bases, and 21 bases lay between the germline ends. The DNA of the CDR3 is TGTGCCAGCAGCCGGAGTGGTGGCGGACTCACTTATGGCTACACCTTC. Its translation is CASSRSGGGLTYGYTF. The full variable domain, its missing parts supplied by reference TRBV7-2 and TRBJ1-2, is GAGVSQSPSNKVTEKGKDVELRCDPISGHTALYWYRQSLGQGLEFLIYFQGNSAPDKSGLPSDRFSAERTGGSVSTLTIQRTQQEDSAVYLCASSRSGGGLTYGYTFGSGTRLTVV.

This rearrangement joins TRBV2 to TRBJ1-5; possible D gene TRBD1, 5 bases. The CDR3 is 13 amino acids. The germline V gene encodes CDR1 SNHLY and CDR2 FYNNEI. Deletions cut 6 bases from V and 5 bases from J, with 11 bases between. CDR3 amino acids: CASRQGRDQPQHF. CDR3 sequence (DNA): TGTGCCAGCAGACAAGGCAGGGATCAGCCCCAGCATTTT.